Below, 15 T cell receptor beta chains from the same sample are listed, as sequenced in a study of Ad26.COV2.S vaccination and SARS-CoV-2 variants. Treatment in this sample: 15 to 20 received Ad26.COV2.S at low or high dose, single or two shots; 5 received placebo; per-sample allocation not given. Collection of samples fell on day 63 after the first vaccine or placebo injection. TCRdb keeps only in-frame clones here, not all; method: immunoSEQ multiplex PCR. This table holds approximately 300,000 clones, around 81% found once. The input for sequencing was peripheral blood, taken in a trial of Ad26.COV2.S vaccine versus placebo. The receptor set was obtained from a person between 18 and 60 years old who received the Ad26.COV2.S COVID-19 vaccine or a placebo.

This rearrangement joins TRBV5-4 to TRBJ1-3; D unclear. Between the trimmed V and J ends, which lost 0 bases and 0 bases, there was a span of 7 bases. The V gene's germline CDR1 is SGHNT and CDR2 YYREEE (reference sequence). This CDR3 is 15 amino acids long. CDR3 coding DNA: TGTGCCAGCAGCTTGGACGCGAGCTCTGGAAACACCATATATTTT. Protein sequence: CASSLDASSGNTIYF. Variable domain in full (rest from reference TRBV5-4 and TRBJ1-3): ETGVTQSPTHLIKTRGQQVTLRCSSQSGHNTVSWYQQALGQGPQFIFQYYREEENGRGNFPPRFSGLQFPNYSSELNVNALELDDSALYLCASSLDASSGNTIYFGEGSWLTVV.

The chain combines TRBV5-1 with TRBJ2-7; 8 bases are shared with TRBD2. Germline-derived CDR1 and CDR2 are SGHRS and YFSETQ. V trimming: 3 bases; J trimming: 4 bases; junction bases outside the gene matches: 9. This CDR3 has 15 residues. CDR3 region: CASSSGSGGVYEQYF. In DNA form, the CDR3 reads TGCGCCAGCAGCTCGGGGTCCGGGGGGGTTTACGAGCAGTACTTC.

The J gene is TRBJ1-3, the V gene TRBV19; D is unclear. V gave up 5 bases and J gave up 1 base, with 12 bases separating them. Germline V gene data show CDR1 as LNHDA and CDR2 as SQIVND (reference sequence). CDR3 length equals 15 residues. The CDR3 DNA reads as TGTGCCAGTAGTCTAGCAGCTGGATCTGGAAACACCATATATTTT. This codes for CASSLAAGSGNTIYF.

The chain has TRBV28 and TRBJ1-2; no definite D call. The CDR3 extends over 12 amino acids. The V end lost 7 bases, the J end lost 5 bases, and 11 bases lay between the germline ends. Looked up from germline, CDR1 is MDHEN and CDR2 is SYDVKM. CDR3 sequence reads: CASNTRRYGYTF. CDR3 sequence (DNA): TGTGCCAGCAACACTCGACGGTATGGCTACACCTTC.

V gene TRBV10-3 combines with J gene TRBJ1-1; 7 bases are shared with TRBD1. There are 17 residues in the CDR3. The germline V gene encodes CDR1 ENHRY and CDR2 SYGVKD. The V and J ends lost 0 bases and 0 bases, in that order; junction bases with no gene match: 7. This CDR3 is CAISESITQGLNTEAFF. The CDR3 DNA follows: TGTGCCATCAGTGAGTCGATAACACAGGGGTTGAACACTGAAGCTTTCTTT.

This clone has just a few counts. V is TRBV11-2 and J is TRBJ1-3; D is possibly TRBD1 (6 bases). V was pared by 5 bases and J by 5 bases, with 13 bases between. CDR1 is SGHAT, CDR2 FQNNGV, per germline. The CDR3 totals 14 residues. The DNA of the CDR3 is TGTGCCAGCAGCCCAGGACAGAGAAGAAACACCATATATTTT. Translation gives CASSPGQRRNTIYF.

The chain uses TRBV9 and TRBJ2-1, with D perhaps matching TRBD1 or TRBD2 (5 bases each). The CDR3 runs 15 residues. V lost 0 bases to trimming and J lost 6 bases, with 13 bases between them. Germline V gene lookup returns CDR1 SGDLS and CDR2 YYNGEE. CDR3 region: CASSVGGGRGNEQFF. The CDR3 DNA sequence: TGTGCCAGCAGCGTAGGGGGCGGACGGGGCAATGAGCAGTTCTTC.

The chain links TRBV6-1 to TRBJ1-1; the D gene is possibly TRBD1 (6 bases). This CDR3 has 15 residues. In germline, CDR1 is MNHNS, CDR2 SASEGT. Trimming cost V 2 bases and J 5 bases, with 15 bases left between them. This CDR3 reads CASSETGGAGTEAFF. CDR3 DNA: TGTGCCAGCAGTGAAACGGGGGGCGCAGGTACTGAAGCTTTCTTT.

The chain has TRBV7-3 and TRBJ2-2, with D tentatively TRBD2 (5 bases). Germline V gene data show CDR1 as SGHTA and CDR2 as FQGTGA. The CDR3 contains 14 residues. Trimming shortened V by 5 bases and J by 4 bases, and 11 bases separated the two germline ends. The CDR3 nucleotides read TGTGCCAGCAGCGCCCTACTAGGCACCGGGGAGCTGTTTTTT. The encoded protein is CASSALLGTGELFF.

The chain couples TRBV25-1 to TRBJ1-5; possibly TRBD1 for D (5 bases). Trimming stripped 1 base from V and 9 bases from J, with 13 bases between. The CDR3 consists of 14 residues. Germline V gene sequence: CDR1 MGHDK, CDR2 SYGVNS. Here the CDR3 reads CASSESRVQGPQHF. The CDR3 DNA is TGTGCCAGCAGTGAATCCCGGGTTCAGGGGCCCCAGCATTTT.

V is TRBV6-5 and J is TRBJ2-1, with TRBD1 matching 11 bases. J lost 5 bases, V lost 5 bases, and 5 bases had no gene match. Per the germline V gene, CDR1 is MNHEY and CDR2 is SVGAGI. The CDR3 runs 15 residues. The CDR3 sequence is CASSRPGQGDNEQFF. The CDR3 nucleotides are TGTGCCAGCAGTAGACCGGGACAGGGGGACAATGAGCAGTTCTTC.

The chain links TRBV5-1 to TRBJ2-5; 8 bases are a match to TRBD1. V lost 3 bases to trimming and J lost 4 bases; unmatched junction nucleotides: 11. The CDR3 sequence is 16 residues long. The germline V gene encodes CDR1 SGHRS and CDR2 YFSETQ. The CDR3 DNA reads as TGCGCCAGCAGCTCACAGCGGACAGGGATAGTAGAGACCCAGTACTTC. Amino acid sequence: CASSSQRTGIVETQYF.

The rearrangement joins TRBV7-6 to TRBJ2-7; 10 bases align to TRBD1. The length of the CDR3 is 15 residues. Per germline, CDR1 SGHVS and CDR2 FNYEAQ. V lost 2 bases to trimming and J lost 6 bases; unmatched junction nucleotides: 7. CDR3 region: CASSLTDRGTGEQYF. As DNA, the CDR3 is TGTGCCAGCAGCTTAACGGACAGGGGGACGGGCGAGCAGTACTTC.

The V and J genes are TRBV4-1 and TRBJ1-6; D remains ambiguous. The germline CDR1 and CDR2 sequences are MGHRA and YSYEKL. Between the trimmed V and J ends, which lost 0 bases and 2 bases, there was a span of 14 bases. The CDR3 is made up of 18 amino acids. DNA of the CDR3: TGCGCCAGCAGCCAAGATCTTATCAGGCCGCCCTATAATTCACCCCTCCACTTT. It codes for CASSQDLIRPPYNSPLHF.

This chain links TRBV7-6 with TRBJ2-7, with D possibly being TRBD1 or TRBD2 (5 bases each). The V gene's germline CDR1 is SGHVS and CDR2 FNYEAQ. CDR3 length equals 15 residues. Trimming pared 5 bases from V and 2 bases from J, leaving 16 bases between. CDR3 sequence: CASSLGAEGPYEQYF. For the CDR3, the DNA is TGTGCCAGCAGCCTCGGGGCCGAGGGCCCCTACGAGCAGTACTTC. The full variable domain, completed using reference TRBV7-6 and TRBJ2-7, is GAGVSQSPRYKVTKRGQDVALRCDPISGHVSLYWYRQALGQGPEFLTYFNYEAQQDKSGLPNDRFSAERPEGSISTLTIQRTEQRDSAMYRCASSLGAEGPYEQYFGPGTRLTVT.